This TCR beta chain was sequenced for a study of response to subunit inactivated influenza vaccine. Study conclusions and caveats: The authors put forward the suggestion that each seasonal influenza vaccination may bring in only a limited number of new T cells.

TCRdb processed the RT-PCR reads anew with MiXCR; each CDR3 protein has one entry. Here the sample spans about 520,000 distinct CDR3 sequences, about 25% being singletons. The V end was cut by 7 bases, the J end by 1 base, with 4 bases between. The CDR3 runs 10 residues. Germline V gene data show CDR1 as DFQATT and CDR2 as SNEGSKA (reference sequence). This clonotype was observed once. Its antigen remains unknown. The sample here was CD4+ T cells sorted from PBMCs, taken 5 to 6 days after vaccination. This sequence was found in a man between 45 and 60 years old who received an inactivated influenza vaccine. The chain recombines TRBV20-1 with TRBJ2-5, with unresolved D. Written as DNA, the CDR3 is TGCAGTGGGACCCAAGAGACCCAGTACTTC. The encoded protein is CSGTQETQYF.